The source of this T cell receptor (beta chain) is a study of blood T cell repertoires in COVID-19. Overall study: Donors in the United States, Italy and Spain gave samples during acute or convalescent COVID-19.

Per the germline V gene, CDR1 is SNHLY and CDR2 is FYNNEI. Trimming shortened V by 6 bases and J by 4 bases, and 26 bases separated the two germline ends. The CDR3 extends over 18 amino acids. Under the authors' procedure: Reference gene primer amplification in the assay estimated nucleated cell counts. Some clones are missing from TCRdb's copy, which holds only in-frame ones; the method was immunoSEQ multiplex PCR. For V, J and clone size, that table is used; D and trimming come from the DNA. The sample yields some 33,000 clones, 85% seen once. This receptor was identified in a human donor in a cohort sampled during active COVID-19. The sequencing input was peripheral blood. The chain couples TRBV2 to TRBJ2-3; D remains ambiguous. The chain's CDR3 is CASSASRGVSIGADTQYF. In nucleotides, the CDR3 is TGTGCCAGCAGCGCTTCTCGAGGCGTTTCTATTGGCGCAGATACGCAGTATTTT.